Shown below are 24 T cell receptor beta chains from a single sample sequenced in a study of stem cell transplantation in POMP-related autoinflammatory disease. TCRdb's copy holds only in-frame clones and misses some; the assay was immunoSEQ multiplex PCR. This sample has approximately 65,000 clones, with around 90% found just once. Sample: CD4+ T cells from PBMCs, taken after stem cell transplantation. Receptor source: a human patient with POMP-related autoinflammation and immune dysregulation (PRAID). The graft donor may have contributed some T cells.

The J gene is TRBJ1-2, the V gene TRBV6-5; 10 nucleotides align to TRBD1. Germline values: CDR1 MNHEY, CDR2 SVGAGI. V trimming: 6 bases; J trimming: 4 bases; junction bases outside the gene matches: 5. CDR3 length equals 14 residues. DNA of the CDR3: TGTGCCAGCAGAGGGACAGGGGCGATCTATGGCTACACCTTC. Translating it yields CASRGTGAIYGYTF.

V and J are TRBV10-3 and TRBJ1-5; D not certain. Trimming pared 1 base from V and 0 bases from J, leaving 4 bases between. Germline assignment: CDR1 ENHRY and CDR2 SYGVKD. The CDR3 spans 14 residues. The CDR3 protein is CAISELISNQPQHF. The CDR3 nucleotides read TGTGCCATCAGTGAGTTAATTAGCAATCAGCCCCAGCATTTT.

This chain joins TRBV11-3 and TRBJ2-5, with 11 bases lining up with TRBD1. Germline V gives CDR1 SGHNT, CDR2 YENEEA. The CDR3 runs to 15 residues. V dropped 3 bases and J dropped 4; count of bases not matched to a gene: 4. The CDR3 region is CASSLGDRGRETQYF. CDR3 nucleotide sequence: TGTGCCAGCAGCTTGGGGGACAGGGGGAGAGAGACCCAGTACTTC.

The chain has TRBV6-5 and TRBJ1-5; D call uncertain. This CDR3 is built from 14 residues. Germline CDR1 and CDR2: MNHEY and SVGAGI. The germline V and J ends were trimmed by 6 bases and 1 base, with 10 bases remaining between them. The CDR3 DNA reads TGTGCCAGCAGGGTAGTACCGAGCAATCAGCCCCAGCATTTT. Its translation: CASRVVPSNQPQHF.

The chain carries TRBV25-1 and TRBJ2-3; no firm D call. The ends were cut back, 5 bases at V and 0 bases at J, with 15 bases in the middle. CDR1 is MGHDK and CDR2 is SYGVNS in the germline V gene. This CDR3 is 16 amino acids long. CDR3 amino acids: CASSYLFVASTDTQYF. CDR3 DNA sequence: TGTGCCAGCAGTTACCTATTTGTCGCTAGCACAGATACGCAGTATTTT.

This clone was seen once. The V call is TRBV27, the J call TRBJ1-4; no definite D call. The CDR3 runs 15 residues. Trimming pared 2 bases from V and 8 bases from J, leaving 15 bases between. CDR1 is MNHEY, CDR2 SMNVEV, per germline (reference sequence). CDR3 protein: CASSLVYIGDEKLFF. The CDR3 DNA sequence: TGTGCCAGCAGTTTAGTTTATATAGGAGACGAAAAACTGTTTTTT.

In nucleotides, the CDR3 is TGTGCCAGCTCACCGGCGGGAGGGCCGCGCACCGGGGAGCTGTTTTTT. As protein: CASSPAGGPRTGELFF. V gene TRBV18 combines with J gene TRBJ2-2, with TRBD2 identical over 9 bases. The CDR3 is 16 amino acids. V shed 3 bases and J 4 bases; nucleotides not matched to a gene: 6. Germline CDR1 reads KGHSH; CDR2 reads LQKENI.

The V and J genes are TRBV2 and TRBJ2-1; 11 nucleotides agree with TRBD2. The CDR3 consists of 14 residues. Looked up from germline, CDR1 is SNHLY and CDR2 is FYNNEI. With 1 base clipped from V and 15 bases from J, the junction kept 8 bases outside the gene matches. The CDR3 bases are TGTGCCAGCAGTGAAGGACCCGGGACTAGCGGACGGTTCTTC. As protein: CASSEGPGTSGRFF.

The V call is TRBV7-2, the J call TRBJ2-1; a weak D match, TRBD1 (5 bases). The CDR3 sequence is 16 residues long. Germline CDR1 is SGHTA and CDR2 is FQGNSA. The V and J ends lost 3 bases and 3 bases respectively, with 15 bases between them. CDR3 amino acids: CASSLLGAVYYNEQFF. The CDR3 DNA follows: TGTGCCAGCAGCTTGCTTGGGGCAGTGTACTACAATGAGCAGTTCTTC.

The genes are TRBV5-1 and TRBJ2-7; 8 nucleotides agree with TRBD1. This CDR3 is 16 amino acids long. V gave up 1 base and J gave up 3 bases; unmatched junction bases: 9. Germline V gene data show CDR1 as SGHRS and CDR2 as YFSETQ. CDR3 nucleotide sequence: TGCGCCAGCAGCTTGCGAGGACAGGGAACGAGCTACGAGCAGTACTTC. It encodes CASSLRGQGTSYEQYF.

V usage is TRBV18 and J usage is TRBJ1-1, with 9 positions matching TRBD1. Germline V gene sequence: CDR1 KGHSH, CDR2 LQKENI. This CDR3 spans 16 amino acids. V was clipped by 3 bases and J by 5 bases; unmatched bases: 10. The CDR3: CASSPLISGTGTEAFF. The CDR3 DNA is TGTGCCAGCTCACCGCTAATCTCCGGGACAGGGACTGAAGCTTTCTTT. Together with reference TRBV18 and TRBJ1-1, the CDR3 gives the full variable domain: NAGVMQNPRHLVRRRGQEARLRCSPMKGHSHVYWYRQLPEEGLKFMVYLQKENIIDESGMPKERFSAEFPKEGPSILRIQQVVRGDSAAYFCASSPLISGTGTEAFFGQGTRLTVV.

The chain carries TRBV6-6 and TRBJ1-1; TRBD1 might be the D (6 bases). The germline CDR1 and CDR2 sequences are MNHNY and SVGAGI (reference sequence). There are 16 residues in the CDR3. V lost 0 bases and J lost 1, with 12 bases in between. This CDR3 reads CASSYSITGRNTEAFF. The CDR3 DNA follows: TGTGCCAGCAGTTACTCAATCACAGGGAGGAACACTGAAGCTTTCTTT.

J is TRBJ2-3 and V is TRBV5-1; D unresolved. The CDR3 contains 19 residues. Trimming took 0 bases from V and 0 from J, leaving 20 bases between them. Germline assignment: CDR1 SGHRS and CDR2 YFSETQ. The CDR3 here is CASSLGSGAGYSSTDTQYF. DNA of the CDR3: TGCGCCAGCAGCTTGGGATCCGGTGCAGGCTATTCTAGCACAGATACGCAGTATTTT.

V is TRBV6-1 and J is TRBJ1-5, with D hard to call. V lost 1 base to trimming and J lost 9 bases, with 10 bases between them. CDR1 is MNHNS and CDR2 is SASEGT in the germline V gene. CDR3 length: 13 residues. The CDR3 DNA is TGTGCCAGCAGTGAAGGAGGCATCTTGCCCCAGCATTTT. The encoded protein is CASSEGGILPQHF.

This rearrangement joins TRBV6-5 to TRBJ2-7; D assignment may be TRBD1 or TRBD2 (6 bases each). This CDR3 comprises 14 residues. CDR1 is MNHEY and CDR2 is SVGAGI in the germline V gene. The chain's CDR3 is CVEGDTSSTYEQYF. The DNA of the CDR3 is TGTGTCGAGGGGGACACTAGCTCGACCTACGAGCAGTACTTC.

The chain has TRBV4-1 and TRBJ2-3; TRBD2 matches 9 bases. Germline CDR1 MGHRA, CDR2 YSYEKL. V lost 4 bases and J lost 2; bases outside the gene matches: 4. The CDR3 has 15 amino acids. CDR3 sequence reads: CASSRVAGVTDTQYF. CDR3 nucleotides: TGCGCCAGCAGCCGGGTAGCGGGGGTCACAGATACGCAGTATTTT.

The DNA of the CDR3 is TGTGCCAGTAGTATCTTGACAGGGCCTTATACCGGGGAGCTGTTTTTT. Protein sequence: CASSILTGPYTGELFF. This rearrangement joins TRBV19 to TRBJ2-2, with 7 bases lining up with TRBD1. Trimming took 3 bases from V and 5 from J; bases not matched to a gene: 9. This CDR3 is 16 amino acids long. Germline V gene sequence: CDR1 LNHDA, CDR2 SQIVND (reference sequence). Looking up the rest from reference TRBV19 and TRBJ2-2 gives the full variable domain: DGGITQSPKYLFRKEGQNVTLSCEQNLNHDAMYWYRQDPGQGLRLIYYSQIVNDFQKGDIAEGYSVSREKKESFPLTVTSAQKNPTAFYLCASSILTGPYTGELFFGEGSRLTVL.

This chain uses TRBV6-5 with TRBJ2-1; 10 nucleotides agree with TRBD1. The V segment lost 7 bases and the J segment 8 bases; nucleotides outside the gene matches: 8. The CDR3 has 14 residues. Germline V lookup: CDR1 MNHEY, CDR2 SVGAGI. The CDR3 here is CASNPGQGRDEQFF. CDR3 nucleotides: TGTGCCAGCAACCCGGGACAGGGGAGGGATGAGCAGTTCTTC.

V gene TRBV5-1 combines with J gene TRBJ2-5; D not resolved. V lost 5 bases, J lost 4 bases, and 6 bases lay in between. CDR3 length equals 11 residues. CDR1 SGHRS and CDR2 YFSETQ come from the germline V gene. The CDR3 DNA reads TGCGCCAGCAGGAGGCTAGAGACCCAGTACTTC. Protein sequence: CASRRLETQYF.

V is TRBV6-5 and J is TRBJ2-5; D unclear. CDR1 MNHEY and CDR2 SVGAGI come from the germline V gene. V lost 7 bases to trimming and J lost 0 bases, with 12 bases between them. The CDR3 loop spans 14 amino acids. The CDR3 loop is CASTKTPHQETQYF. The CDR3 region has the DNA TGTGCCAGCACCAAGACACCCCACCAAGAGACCCAGTACTTC.

The chain combines TRBV29-1 with TRBJ2-7; possibly TRBD2 for D (5 bases). V lost 4 bases, J lost 3 bases, and 13 bases lay in between. In germline, CDR1 is SQVTM, CDR2 ANQGSEA. The CDR3 contains 13 residues. For the CDR3, the DNA is TGCAGCGTTGTTAGTCACGGGGACTACGAGCAGTACTTC. Residues: CSVVSHGDYEQYF.

This chain joins TRBV5-1 and TRBJ2-2; D ambiguous. The CDR3 sequence is 14 residues long. V lost 5 bases, J lost 0 bases, and 8 bases lay in between. CDR1 SGHRS and CDR2 YFSETQ come from the germline V gene. The CDR3 reads CASSGDTNTGELFF. The DNA for the CDR3 is TGCGCCAGCAGTGGCGACACGAACACCGGGGAGCTGTTTTTT.

The chain links TRBV5-1 to TRBJ2-3, with D tentatively TRBD1 or TRBD2 (5 bases each). CDR3 length equals 14 residues. The V end lost 1 base, the J end lost 2 bases, and 8 bases lay between the germline ends. CDR1 is SGHRS, CDR2 YFSETQ, per germline. The CDR3 loop reads CASSLMGDTDTQYF. The CDR3 DNA is TGCGCCAGCAGCTTGATGGGGGACACAGATACGCAGTATTTT.

The chain links TRBV24-1 to TRBJ1-2; 7 positions match TRBD1. Looked up from germline, CDR1 is KGHDR and CDR2 is SFDVKD. This CDR3 is 15 amino acids long. Losses at the gene ends were 3 bases for V and 4 bases for J; bases not matched to a gene: 7. The CDR3 DNA sequence: TGTGCCACCAGTGATCAAACAGGGGCGGGCTATGGCTACACCTTC. Its translation: CATSDQTGAGYGYTF.